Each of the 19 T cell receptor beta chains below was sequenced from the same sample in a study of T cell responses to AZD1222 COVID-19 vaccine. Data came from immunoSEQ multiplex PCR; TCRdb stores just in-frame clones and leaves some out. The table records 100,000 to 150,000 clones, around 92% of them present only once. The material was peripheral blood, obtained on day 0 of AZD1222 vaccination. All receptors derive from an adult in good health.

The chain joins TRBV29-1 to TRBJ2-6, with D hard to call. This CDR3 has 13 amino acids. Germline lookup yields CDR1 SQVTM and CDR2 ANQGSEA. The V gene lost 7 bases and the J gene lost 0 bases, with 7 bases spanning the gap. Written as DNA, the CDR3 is TGCAGCGGGAAGGACTCTGGGGCCAACGTCCTGACTTTC. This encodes CSGKDSGANVLTF.

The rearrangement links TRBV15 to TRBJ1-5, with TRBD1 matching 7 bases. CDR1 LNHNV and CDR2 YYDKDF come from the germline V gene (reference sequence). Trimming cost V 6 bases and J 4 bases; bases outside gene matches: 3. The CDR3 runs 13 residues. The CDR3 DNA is TGTGCCACCAGGACAGGGCCAAATCAGCCCCAGCATTTT. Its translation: CATRTGPNQPQHF.

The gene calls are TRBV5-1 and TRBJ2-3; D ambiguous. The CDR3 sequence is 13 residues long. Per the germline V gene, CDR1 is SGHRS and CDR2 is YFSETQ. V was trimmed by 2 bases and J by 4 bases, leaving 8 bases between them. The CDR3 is CASSFPSADTQYF. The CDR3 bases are TGCGCCAGCAGCTTTCCTTCCGCAGATACGCAGTATTTT.

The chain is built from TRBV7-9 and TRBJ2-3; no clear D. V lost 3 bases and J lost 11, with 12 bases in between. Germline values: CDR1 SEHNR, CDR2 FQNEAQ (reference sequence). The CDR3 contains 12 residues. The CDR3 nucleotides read TGTGCCAGCAGCTTTTCAAGGCTGAAGCAGTATTTT. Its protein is CASSFSRLKQYF.

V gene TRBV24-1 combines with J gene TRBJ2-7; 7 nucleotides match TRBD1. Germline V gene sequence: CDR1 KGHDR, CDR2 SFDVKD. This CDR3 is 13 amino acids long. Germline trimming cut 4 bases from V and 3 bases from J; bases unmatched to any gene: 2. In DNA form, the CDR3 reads TGTGCCACCAGTGAAGGGACAGACTACGAGCAGTACTTC. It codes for CATSEGTDYEQYF.

CDR3: CASSLMGGLYEQYF. CDR3 nucleotide sequence: TGTGCCAGCAGTCTTATGGGGGGGCTCTACGAGCAGTACTTC. The chain links TRBV7-9 to TRBJ2-7, with a tentative D call TRBD2 (7 bases). Germline V CDR1 and CDR2: SEHNR, FQNEAQ (reference sequence). This CDR3 is built from 14 residues. The V and J ends lost 6 bases and 3 bases respectively, with 15 bases between them.

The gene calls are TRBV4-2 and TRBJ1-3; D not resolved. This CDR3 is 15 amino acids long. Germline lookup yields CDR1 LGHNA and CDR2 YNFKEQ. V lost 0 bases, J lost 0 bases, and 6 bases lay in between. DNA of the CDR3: TGTGCCAGCAGCCAAGAGACTAACTCTGGAAACACCATATATTTT. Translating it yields CASSQETNSGNTIYF.

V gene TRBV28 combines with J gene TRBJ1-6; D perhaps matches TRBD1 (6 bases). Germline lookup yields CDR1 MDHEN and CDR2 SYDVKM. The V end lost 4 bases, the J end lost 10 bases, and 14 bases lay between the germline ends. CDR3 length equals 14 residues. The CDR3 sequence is CASSSGGLRSPLHF. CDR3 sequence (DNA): TGTGCCAGCAGTTCTGGGGGCTTGCGATCACCCCTCCACTTT.

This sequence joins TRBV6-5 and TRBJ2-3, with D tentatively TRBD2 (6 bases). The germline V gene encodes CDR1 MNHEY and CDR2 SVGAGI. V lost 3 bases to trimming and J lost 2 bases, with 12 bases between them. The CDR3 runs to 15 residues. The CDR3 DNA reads TGTGCCAGCAGTTATTACGGGGGATCCACAGATACGCAGTATTTT. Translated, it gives CASSYYGGSTDTQYF.

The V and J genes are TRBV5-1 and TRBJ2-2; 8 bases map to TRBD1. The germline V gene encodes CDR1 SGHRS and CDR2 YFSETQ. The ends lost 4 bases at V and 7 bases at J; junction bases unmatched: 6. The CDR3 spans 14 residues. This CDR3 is CASSADRAGGELFF. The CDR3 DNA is TGCGCCAGCAGCGCGGACAGGGCGGGCGGGGAGCTGTTTTTT.

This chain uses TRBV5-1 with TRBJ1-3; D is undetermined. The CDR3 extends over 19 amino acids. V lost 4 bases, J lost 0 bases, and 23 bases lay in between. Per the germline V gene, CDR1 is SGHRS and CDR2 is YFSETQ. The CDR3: CASSRDWVKRVNSGNTIYF. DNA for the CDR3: TGCGCCAGCAGCCGAGACTGGGTTAAAAGAGTAAACTCTGGAAACACCATATATTTT.

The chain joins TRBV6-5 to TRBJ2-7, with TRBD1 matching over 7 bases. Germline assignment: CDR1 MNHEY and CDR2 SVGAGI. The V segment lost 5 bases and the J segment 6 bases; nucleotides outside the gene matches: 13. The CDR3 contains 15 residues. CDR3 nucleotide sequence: TGTGCCAGCAGTCTGAAGGGGGCTATAATCGGCGAGCAGTACTTC. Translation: CASSLKGAIIGEQYF.

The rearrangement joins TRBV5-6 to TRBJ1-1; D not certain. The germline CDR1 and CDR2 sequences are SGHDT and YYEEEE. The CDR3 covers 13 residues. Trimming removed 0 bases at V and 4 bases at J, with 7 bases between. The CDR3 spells CASSLAGSTEAFF. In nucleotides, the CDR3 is TGTGCCAGCAGCTTGGCGGGGAGCACTGAAGCTTTCTTT.

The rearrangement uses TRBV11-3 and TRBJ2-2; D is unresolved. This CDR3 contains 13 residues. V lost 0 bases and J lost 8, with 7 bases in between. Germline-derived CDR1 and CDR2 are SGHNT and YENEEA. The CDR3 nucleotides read TGTGCCAGCAGCTTAGAATTTGGGGGGGAGCTGTTTTTT. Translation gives CASSLEFGGELFF.

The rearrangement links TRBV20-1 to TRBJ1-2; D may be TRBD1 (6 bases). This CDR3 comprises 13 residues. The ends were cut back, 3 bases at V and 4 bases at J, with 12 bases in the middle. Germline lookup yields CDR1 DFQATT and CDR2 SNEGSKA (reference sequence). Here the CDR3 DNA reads TGCAGTGCTAGTACGGACAGCCTCTATGGCTACACCTTC. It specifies CSASTDSLYGYTF.

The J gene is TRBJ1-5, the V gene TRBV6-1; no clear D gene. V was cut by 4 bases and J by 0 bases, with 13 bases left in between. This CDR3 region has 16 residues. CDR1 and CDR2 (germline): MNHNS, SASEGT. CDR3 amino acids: CASSVRSRNSNQPQHF. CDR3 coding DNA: TGTGCCAGCAGTGTTCGGTCCAGAAATAGCAATCAGCCCCAGCATTTT.

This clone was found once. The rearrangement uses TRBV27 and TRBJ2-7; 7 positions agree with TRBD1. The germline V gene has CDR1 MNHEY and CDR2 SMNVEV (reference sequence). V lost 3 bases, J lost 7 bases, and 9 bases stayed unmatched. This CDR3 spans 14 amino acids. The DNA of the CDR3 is TGTGCCAGCAGTTTCGTAGACAGGGAATCGGAGCAGTACTTC. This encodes CASSFVDRESEQYF.

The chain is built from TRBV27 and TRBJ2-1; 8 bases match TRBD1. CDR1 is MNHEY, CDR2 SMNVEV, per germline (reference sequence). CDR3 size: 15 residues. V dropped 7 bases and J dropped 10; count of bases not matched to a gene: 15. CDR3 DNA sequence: TGTGCCAGCAACCTTTGGCAGGGGGCACCCCCAGAGCAGTTCTTC. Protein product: CASNLWQGAPPEQFF.

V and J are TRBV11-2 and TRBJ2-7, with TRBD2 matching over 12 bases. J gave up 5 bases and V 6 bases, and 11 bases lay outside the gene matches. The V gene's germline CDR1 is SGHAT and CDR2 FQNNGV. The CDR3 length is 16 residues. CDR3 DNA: TGTGCCAGCAGTCCCCCTGGAACTAGCGGGAGGAACGAGCAGTACTTC. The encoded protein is CASSPPGTSGRNEQYF.